This T cell receptor beta chain was observed in a study of regulatory T cells in long-lasting Graves disease. Whole-study results and caveats: Newly diagnosed disease favored TRBV20-1 and TRBJ2-1 over persistent disease.

CDR3-region Arm-PCR and iRepertoire HTBI primers produced the TCR beta libraries. Authors' analysis steps: Sample data revealed some 58 TRBV and over twelve TRBJ segments. TCRdb used MiXCR to reprocess the multiplex PCR reads, holding one entry per CDR3 protein. The V and J calls here are based on TCRdb, not the publication. The sample records about 470,000 distinct CDR3 sequences, 20% being singletons. The time point is: persistent/refractory GD, antithyroid drugs over 5 years with positive TRAb. The authors made the TCR library using RNA they extracted from PBMCs. This CDR3 is 13 amino acids long. The V and J ends lost 5 bases and 3 bases respectively, with 14 bases between them. Looked up from germline, CDR1 is SQVTM and CDR2 is ANQGSEA. In regard to this clonotype: Antigen specificity is unknown.

This receptor was taken from a female donor with Graves disease. Sequenced material: peripheral blood mononuclear cells (PBMCs), taken when the disease was refractory, from a patient treated with antithyroid drugs. The chain joins TRBV29-1 to TRBJ2-7, with D tentatively TRBD1 (6 bases). The CDR3 DNA sequence: TGCAGCGTTCGGTCAGGGGAGAACTACGAGCAGTACTTC. Amino acid sequence: CSVRSGENYEQYF.